This TCR beta chain was identified in a study of shared clonotypes between healthy human individuals. Germline V gene sequence: CDR1 MRHNA, CDR2 SNTAGT. The V and J ends lost 4 bases and 6 bases, in that order; junction bases with no gene match: 1. The CDR3 runs 13 residues. Generated by immunoSEQ multiplex PCR, the TCRdb table keeps only in-frame clones and is missing some. This table holds a few million clones, 93% found once. CD45RO negativity and positive selection for CCR7 defined naive CD8 cells, a population that excluded terminally differentiated effector memory CD45RA+ cells. The clonotype originates from a young man in good health. Some clones in this sample may be carry-over from other donors' samples. Specimen: naive CD8+ T cells from PBMCs. The chain uses TRBV6-4 and TRBJ2-1; TRBD1 aligns across 9 bases. CDR3 in amino acids: CASSVDRGNEQFF. The CDR3 DNA reads TGTGCCAGCAGTGTGGACAGGGGCAATGAGCAGTTCTTC.